Listed below are T cell receptor beta chains from one sample, sequenced in a study of cytomegalovirus exposure and HLA in healthy donors. This table comes from immunoSEQ multiplex PCR, and its TCRdb copy is limited to in-frame clones, with some not included. This table has 100,000 to 130,000 clones, around 85% appearing once. Sequencing was carried out using PBMCs. The receptor set was obtained from a woman between 18 and 30 years old in good health and CMV-seronegative. Each CDR3 is given with its conserved first and last residue. D genes are given only for firm matches. Some rows mark clone size as missing; the rest say once, few, many or name a class of expanded clone.

TRBV28	TRBD2	-	TRBJ2-7	CASSLWAGGTYEQYF
TRBV27	-	-	TRBJ1-2	CASSLRADYGYTF
TRBV9	TRBD2	-	TRBJ2-3	CASSLTSGGTADTQYF
TRBV6-4	-	-	TRBJ1-1	CASSAAERMNTEAFF
TRBV6-6	TRBD1	few	TRBJ1-2	CASRVGTDGYTF
TRBV5-1	TRBD1	-	TRBJ2-2	CASSPRTGPEGELFF
TRBV30	TRBD1	-	TRBJ1-4	CAWQGVPREKLFF
TRBV7-9	-	-	TRBJ2-1	CASSLGEGSRLYNEQFF
TRBV7-9	-	-	TRBJ1-4	CASSPGQNPNEKLFF
TRBV6-5	-	-	TRBJ1-5	CASSPREANQPQHF
TRBV27	-	-	TRBJ2-3	CASSPGTDTQYF
TRBV30	TRBD1	-	TRBJ2-3	CAWSPRDRVPLDTQYF
TRBV4-1	TRBD1	-	TRBJ1-1	CASSHLGAGGTTEAFF
TRBV15	-	-	TRBJ1-6	CATSSGGGAKDSPLHF
TRBV19	TRBD1	once	TRBJ2-2	CASSGRDRESGELFF
TRBV7-9	TRBD1	-	TRBJ1-5	CASSRPSGTGGWQPQHF
TRBV20-1	TRBD1	-	TRBJ2-7	CSARRQGEQYF
TRBV15	-	-	TRBJ2-2	CATSRERYTGELFF
TRBV6-5	TRBD1	-	TRBJ1-5	CASSSDRGSNQPQHF
TRBV6-5	TRBD2	-	TRBJ2-5	CASRSLAGGQETQYF
TRBV4-1	-	-	TRBJ1-5	CASSYGGANQPQHF
TRBV19	-	-	TRBJ2-1	CASSSPRGYPFF
TRBV10-3	-	once	TRBJ1-4	CAISELDRANEKLFF
TRBV5-6	-	-	TRBJ2-1	CASSLAGLSNEQFF
TRBV5-6	TRBD1	few	TRBJ2-7	CASSFQISGQGSSYEQYF
TRBV27	TRBD1	-	TRBJ1-5	CASSYRGLGQPQHF
TRBV28	TRBD1	-	TRBJ1-5	CASSAGGTRVVPQHF
TRBV6-1	TRBD2	-	TRBJ2-1	CASRGLAGRNEQFF
TRBV27	-	-	TRBJ1-2	CASTQRGGNYGYTF
TRBV27	-	-	TRBJ2-1	CASSLWGDSYNEQFF
TRBV30	-	-	TRBJ2-1	CAWSVKLRLDYSYNEQFF
TRBV5-1	-	-	TRBJ2-7	CASSLPEGANEQYF
TRBV19	-	-	TRBJ1-3	CASITGGSGNTIYF
TRBV6-5	TRBD2	-	TRBJ2-3	CASSYGAGGYTQYF
TRBV5-1	TRBD1	-	TRBJ2-7	CASSLGGTDEQYF
TRBV7-9	TRBD2	once	TRBJ2-1	CASGQRGGLLSEQFF
TRBV6-5	-	few	TRBJ1-3	CASSSDGLGNTIYF
TRBV4-1	-	-	TRBJ2-3	CASSRVGGADTQYF
TRBV6-5	-	-	TRBJ2-7	CASSSGTISYEQYF
TRBV10-3	TRBD1	-	TRBJ2-6	CAISESGQGPSGANVLTF
TRBV6-5	TRBD1	-	TRBJ2-2	CASSGGQGMGELFF
TRBV27	TRBD2	-	TRBJ2-5	CASSMTSGGPRYF
TRBV5-1	TRBD1	-	TRBJ1-4	CASSRDSGKLFF
TRBV10-2	TRBD1	-	TRBJ1-5	CASSDGTGGQPQHF
TRBV6-6	-	-	TRBJ2-7	CASRKAAYEQYF
TRBV6-5	-	-	TRBJ2-5	CATREGRETQYF
TRBV2	TRBD2	-	TRBJ2-3	CATAFAGVTDTQYF
TRBV28	TRBD1	-	TRBJ1-2	CASSSGQGNGYTF
TRBV7-9	-	-	TRBJ1-1	CASSHIQGGDEAFF
TRBV2	-	once	TRBJ2-5	CASSEAPGYQETQYF
TRBV29-1	-	once	TRBJ1-1	CSATESTEAFF